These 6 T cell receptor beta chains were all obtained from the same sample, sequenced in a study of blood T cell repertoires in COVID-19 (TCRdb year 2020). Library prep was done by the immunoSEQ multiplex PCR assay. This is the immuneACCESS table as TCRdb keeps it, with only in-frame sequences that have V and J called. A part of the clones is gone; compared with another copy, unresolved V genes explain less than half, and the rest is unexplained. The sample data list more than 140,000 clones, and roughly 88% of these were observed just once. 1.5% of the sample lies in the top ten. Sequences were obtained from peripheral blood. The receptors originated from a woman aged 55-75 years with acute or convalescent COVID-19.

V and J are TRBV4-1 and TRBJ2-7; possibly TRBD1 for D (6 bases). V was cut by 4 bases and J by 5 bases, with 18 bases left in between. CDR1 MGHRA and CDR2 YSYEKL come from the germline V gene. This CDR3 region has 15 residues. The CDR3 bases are TGCGCCAGCAGCCCCGGGCGAGGGACATCTAACGAGCAGTACTTC. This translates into CASSPGRGTSNEQYF.

The CDR3 spells CAIRQGQGVYEQYF. The CDR3, as DNA: TGTGCCATCAGGCAGGGGCAGGGCGTATACGAGCAGTACTTC. This chain uses TRBV10-3 with TRBJ2-7, with a weak D call TRBD1 (6 bases). The CDR3 has 14 residues. V lost 6 bases and J 4 bases, leaving 16 bases between the germline ends. CDR1 ENHRY and CDR2 SYGVKD come from the germline V gene.

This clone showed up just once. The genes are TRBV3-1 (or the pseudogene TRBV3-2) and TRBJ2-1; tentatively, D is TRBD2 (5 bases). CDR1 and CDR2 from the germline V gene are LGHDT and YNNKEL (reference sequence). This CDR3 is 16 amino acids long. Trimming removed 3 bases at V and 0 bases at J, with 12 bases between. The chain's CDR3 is CASSQAGQSSYNEQFF. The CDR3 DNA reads TGTGCCAGCAGCCAGGCGGGTCAAAGCTCCTACAATGAGCAGTTCTTC.

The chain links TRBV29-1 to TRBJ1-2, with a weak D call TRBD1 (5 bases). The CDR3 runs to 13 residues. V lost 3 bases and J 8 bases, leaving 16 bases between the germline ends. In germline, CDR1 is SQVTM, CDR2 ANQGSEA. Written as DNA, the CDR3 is TGCAGCGTTGACACCCAGGGCCGTAGGGGCTACACCTTC. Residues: CSVDTQGRRGYTF.

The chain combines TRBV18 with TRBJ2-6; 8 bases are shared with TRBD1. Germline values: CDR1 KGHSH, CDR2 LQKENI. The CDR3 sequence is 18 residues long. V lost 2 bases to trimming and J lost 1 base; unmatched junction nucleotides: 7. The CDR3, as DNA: TGTGCCAGCTCACCAAATGGGCAGGGGGCTTCTGGGGCCAACGTCCTGACTTTC. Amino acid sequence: CASSPNGQGASGANVLTF.

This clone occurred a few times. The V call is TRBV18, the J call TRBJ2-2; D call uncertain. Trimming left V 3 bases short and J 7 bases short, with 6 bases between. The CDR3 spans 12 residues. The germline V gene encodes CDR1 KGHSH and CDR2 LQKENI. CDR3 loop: CASSPLGGELFF. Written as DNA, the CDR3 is TGTGCCAGCTCACCCCTCGGCGGGGAGCTGTTTTTT.